Each of the 22 T cell receptor beta chains below was sequenced from the same sample in a study of cytotoxic CD8 clonotypes in ibrutinib-treated CLL. Here immunoSEQ multiplex PCR was the method, and the copy in TCRdb shows in-frame clones only, minus some. Of 65,000 to 95,000 clones listed, roughly 86% are singletons. The sample here was PBMCs, taken before ibrutinib treatment. The receptors stem from a human donor with chronic lymphocytic leukemia.

This chain joins TRBV11-2 and TRBJ2-2; 14 bases line up with TRBD2. The J segment lost 1 base and the V segment lost 4 bases, leaving 5 bases of the junction unmatched. The CDR3 is 18 residues long. The germline V gene encodes CDR1 SGHAT and CDR2 FQNNGV. CDR3 region: CASSSGLAGARNTGELFF. The CDR3 bases are TGTGCCAGCAGCTCGGGACTAGCGGGAGCTCGGAACACCGGGGAGCTGTTTTTT.

The chain is built from TRBV9 and TRBJ2-2, with TRBD2 matching over 9 bases. Germline CDR1 and CDR2: SGDLS and YYNGEE. V shed 2 bases, J shed 3 bases, and the junction held 5 bases outside the gene matches. The CDR3 totals 16 residues. The CDR3 coding sequence is TGTGCCAGCAGCGTCGGACTAGCGATTGACACCGGGGAGCTGTTTTTT. This codes for CASSVGLAIDTGELFF.

This chain links TRBV18 with TRBJ1-2, with a possible D match to TRBD1 (6 bases). There are 11 residues in the CDR3. Trimming left V 6 bases short and J 7 bases short, with 9 bases between. The V gene's germline CDR1 is KGHSH and CDR2 LQKENI. The CDR3, as DNA: TGTGCCAGCTCGCAACAGGGTGGCTACACCTTC. It specifies CASSQQGGYTF.

This sequence joins TRBV11-2 and TRBJ1-2; possible D gene TRBD1, 5 bases. Trimming cost V 4 bases and J 3 bases, with 24 bases left between them. Looked up from germline, CDR1 is SGHAT and CDR2 is FQNNGV. The CDR3 has 18 residues. CDR3 residues: CASSSLGRQRRGDYGYTF. The CDR3 coding sequence is TGTGCCAGCAGCTCACTAGGACGGCAAAGGAGGGGAGACTATGGCTACACCTTC.

The rearrangement joins TRBV30 to TRBJ1-4; no clear D. The CDR3 is made up of 15 amino acids. The germline V and J ends were trimmed by 4 bases and 7 bases, with 19 bases remaining between them. Germline values: CDR1 GTSNPN, CDR2 SVGIG (reference sequence). CDR3 in amino acids: CAWTGPAGRFEKLFF. The CDR3 DNA sequence: TGTGCCTGGACCGGCCCGGCAGGTCGCTTTGAAAAACTGTTTTTT. The full variable domain, rest sourced from reference TRBV30 and TRBJ1-4, is SQTIHQWPATLVQPVGSPLSLECTVEGTSNPNLYWYRQAAGRGLQLLFYSVGIGQISSEVPQNLSASRPQDRQFILSSKKLLLSDSGFYLCAWTGPAGRFEKLFFGSGTQLSVL.

The chain is built from TRBV30 and TRBJ2-5; a weak D match, TRBD2 (5 bases). Trimming shortened V by 3 bases and J by 3 bases, and 8 bases separated the two germline ends. The CDR3 length is 12 residues. Germline V gene sequence: CDR1 GTSNPN, CDR2 SVGIG (reference sequence). CDR3 DNA sequence: TGTGCCTGGAGCCCCGGGAAAGAGACCCAGTACTTC. Amino acid sequence: CAWSPGKETQYF.

The V call is TRBV10-1, the J call TRBJ1-2; D not certain. The CDR3 is 15 amino acids. The germline V gene encodes CDR1 WNHNN and CDR2 SYGVQD (reference sequence). With 4 bases removed from V and 4 bases from J, the gap between germline ends came to 16 bases. The CDR3 DNA follows: TGCGCCAGCAGTGGGCAGTCAGAGTCCGGCTATGGCTACACCTTC. This sequence encodes CASSGQSESGYGYTF.

This clone was counted only a few times. The chain has TRBV6-1 and TRBJ2-1, with TRBD1 as a possible D gene (6 bases). Per germline, CDR1 MNHNS and CDR2 SASEGT. Trimming removed 3 bases from V and 7 bases from J, with 16 bases in between. The CDR3 is 15 residues long. For the CDR3, the DNA is TGTGCCAGCAGTGATGCAACAGGGCCACGAAATGAGCAGTTCTTC. This gives the protein CASSDATGPRNEQFF.

The rearrangement uses TRBV7-9 and TRBJ2-7, with no clear D. From germline, CDR1 is SEHNR and CDR2 FQNEAQ (reference sequence). Trimming took off 1 base at V and 1 base at J, with 14 bases between the two ends. The CDR3 loop spans 16 amino acids. This chain's CDR3 is CASSLVVLGSSYEQYF. CDR3 sequence (DNA): TGTGCCAGCAGCTTAGTGGTTCTTGGGTCGTCCTACGAGCAGTACTTC.

The V and J genes are TRBV9 and TRBJ2-1; no definite D call. CDR3 length equals 16 residues. Germline CDR1 is SGDLS and CDR2 is YYNGEE. Trimming cost V 3 bases and J 0 bases, with 13 bases left between them. The CDR3 spells CASSGDWVSSYNEQFF. Here the CDR3 DNA reads TGTGCCAGCAGCGGAGACTGGGTAAGCTCCTACAATGAGCAGTTCTTC.

The chain recombines TRBV10-3 with TRBJ2-7; D uncertain. Germline V lookup: CDR1 ENHRY, CDR2 SYGVKD. V lost 0 bases and J 1 base, leaving 10 bases between the germline ends. This CDR3 spans 15 amino acids. This CDR3 is CAISESGDSSYEQYF. The CDR3 bases are TGTGCCATCAGTGAGTCTGGGGATTCTTCCTACGAGCAGTACTTC.

The V and J genes are TRBV6-1 and TRBJ2-3, with D perhaps TRBD1 (6 bases). Germline CDR1 is MNHNS and CDR2 is SASEGT. CDR3 length equals 16 residues. Between the trimmed V and J ends, which lost 4 bases and 1 base, there was a span of 15 bases. The DNA of the CDR3 is TGTGCCAGCAGTGTTATCAGGGGTAGTGGCACAGATACGCAGTATTTT. Its protein is CASSVIRGSGTDTQYF.

The CDR3 coding sequence is TGTGCCAGTAGCGTAAGTGTGGGGTACCAAGAGACCCAGTACTTC. It is translated as CASSVSVGYQETQYF. The chain couples TRBV19 to TRBJ2-5; D remains ambiguous. This CDR3 comprises 15 residues. The V and J ends lost 6 bases and 0 bases respectively, with 14 bases between them. The germline V gene encodes CDR1 LNHDA and CDR2 SQIVND (reference sequence).

V gene TRBV18 combines with J gene TRBJ2-7; D may be TRBD2 (7 bases). V dropped 4 bases and J dropped 6 bases, with 13 bases sitting between them. CDR3 length equals 13 residues. Germline V lookup: CDR1 KGHSH, CDR2 LQKENI. The CDR3 here is CASSLGGGGEQYF. The CDR3 nucleotides are TGTGCCAGCTCACTAGGGGGGGGCGGCGAGCAGTACTTC.

This clone appeared a single time. The rearrangement links TRBV29-1 to TRBJ2-3; possibly TRBD1 for D (5 bases). Looked up from germline, CDR1 is SQVTM and CDR2 is ANQGSEA. V lost 5 bases, J lost 4 bases, and 10 bases lay in between. The CDR3 is 12 amino acids. The CDR3 coding sequence is TGCAGCGTTTCCAGGGCGCCAGATACGCAGTATTTT. Amino acid sequence: CSVSRAPDTQYF.

The rearrangement links TRBV7-2 to TRBJ2-1; 8 nucleotides agree with TRBD1. The CDR3 sequence is 16 residues long. From germline, CDR1 is SGHTA and CDR2 FQGNSA. After removal of 1 base from V and 10 bases from J, the junction contained 12 bases not matched to a gene. The CDR3 DNA is TGTGCCAGCAGCTTAGATCTTTTCAGGGGGCTAGCGGAGCAGTTCTTC. Protein: CASSLDLFRGLAEQFF.

The chain couples TRBV21-1 to TRBJ2-7; the tabulated D call, TRBD2, remains unverified against the DNA. TRBV21-1 is labeled a pseudogene. The CDR3 totals 16 residues. The CDR3 DNA sequence: TGTGCCAGCAGCACTAGGCTAAGCGGGAGCTCCTACGAGCAGTACTTC. It translates to CASSTRLSGSSYEQYF.

The gene calls are TRBV7-8 and TRBJ2-1; D unclear. The germline V gene encodes CDR1 SGHVS and CDR2 FQNEAQ. The CDR3 extends over 15 amino acids. V gave up 7 bases and J gave up 7 bases, with 20 bases separating them. The CDR3 sequence: CASTPLEVFTNEQFF. DNA of the CDR3: TGTGCCAGCACCCCCCTCGAAGTTTTTACTAATGAGCAGTTCTTC.

V and J are TRBV5-6 and TRBJ2-7; a weak D match, TRBD1 (5 bases). The V gene lost 0 bases and the J gene lost 5 bases, with 15 bases spanning the gap. Germline assignment: CDR1 SGHDT and CDR2 YYEEEE. This CDR3 is 15 amino acids long. The CDR3 region is CASSLAYLDTDEQYF. CDR3 bases: TGTGCCAGCAGCTTGGCTTATTTGGACACCGACGAGCAGTACTTC.

This rearrangement joins TRBV19 to TRBJ1-1, with a tentative D call TRBD1 (6 bases). CDR1 is LNHDA and CDR2 is SQIVND in the germline V gene (reference sequence). Trimming shortened V by 2 bases and J by 5 bases, and 18 bases separated the two germline ends. The CDR3 sequence is 16 residues long. CDR3 sequence (DNA): TGTGCCAGTAGTATACAGGGGTGGGTTTTGGGAACTGAAGCTTTCTTT. The encoded protein is CASSIQGWVLGTEAFF.

This clone has only a few counts. The V call is TRBV30, the J call TRBJ1-2; D unclear. Trimming took 0 bases from V and 8 from J, leaving 16 bases between them. The CDR3 contains 14 residues. Germline V gene lookup returns CDR1 GTSNPN and CDR2 SVGIG (reference sequence). The CDR3 nucleotides read TGTGCCTGGAGTGTACTGTCGGCAGTTGGGGGCTACACCTTC. Translation gives CAWSVLSAVGGYTF. Combining the CDR3 with reference TRBV30 and TRBJ1-2 gives the whole variable domain SQTIHQWPATLVQPVGSPLSLECTVEGTSNPNLYWYRQAAGRGLQLLFYSVGIGQISSEVPQNLSASRPQDRQFILSSKKLLLSDSGFYLCAWSVLSAVGGYTFGSGTRLTVV.

The rearrangement joins TRBV27 to TRBJ1-5; D may be TRBD1 (5 bases). Between the trimmed V and J ends, which lost 0 bases and 6 bases, there was a span of 12 bases. The CDR3 is 15 residues long. The V gene's germline CDR1 is MNHEY and CDR2 SMNVEV (reference sequence). The CDR3 sequence: CASSLSKGQGQPQHF. The CDR3 DNA reads TGTGCCAGCAGTTTATCGAAGGGGCAGGGTCAGCCCCAGCATTTT.